This is a list of T cell receptor beta chains from one sample in a study of blood T cell repertoires in COVID-19. This table comes from immunoSEQ multiplex PCR, and its TCRdb copy is limited to in-frame clones, with some not included. Of 45,000 to 60,000 clones in the sample, approximately 86% were seen once. Material: peripheral blood. Receptor source: a man between 60 and 75 years old with active or convalescent COVID-19. Both conserved end residues are part of each CDR3. The D gene is left open where the match is weak. Not every row has a clone size; where given, it reads once, few, many or a size class.

abundance	d_gene	v_gene	j_gene	CDR3aa	CDR3nt
-	-	TRBV2	TRBJ1-2	CASSQSGTGLGYTF	TGTGCCAGCAGTCAAAGCGGGACCGGCCTTGGCTACACCTTC
-	-	TRBV7-7	TRBJ2-3	CASSLPGGKDCGDTQYF	TGTGCCAGCAGCTTACCCGGAGGGAAGGACTGTGGAGATACGCAGTATTTT
-	-	TRBV29-1	TRBJ2-6	CSVAQGSGANVLTF	TGCAGCGTAGCACAGGGATCTGGGGCCAACGTCCTGACTTTC
-	-	TRBV18	TRBJ1-4	CASSPPANPGEKLFF	TGTGCCAGCTCACCACCAGCGAACCCGGGGGAAAAACTGTTTTTT
-	-	TRBV24-1	TRBJ2-7	CATSSGRVDEQYF	TGTGCCACCAGTAGTGGCAGGGTCGACGAGCAGTACTTC
once	TRBD2	TRBV7-2	TRBJ2-4	CASSLLAGANIQYF	TGTGCCAGCAGCTTACTAGCGGGGGCGAACATTCAGTACTTC
-	TRBD1	TRBV9	TRBJ1-2	CARRVTGGAGGYTF	TGTGCCCGCCGCGTAACAGGGGGCGCGGGGGGCTACACCTTC
-	-	TRBV28	TRBJ1-2	CASSPSGDYGYTF	TGTGCCAGCAGTCCATCAGGGGACTATGGCTACACCTTC
many	-	TRBV7-6	TRBJ2-2	CASSRDTNTGELFF	TGTGCCAGCAGCAGGGACACGAACACCGGGGAGCTGTTTTTT
-	-	TRBV10-3	TRBJ1-1	CAIRGGNTEAFF	TGTGCCATCAGAGGGGGAAACACTGAAGCTTTCTTT
-	TRBD1	TRBV18	TRBJ1-1	CASSLLLDRAVITEAFF	TGTGCCAGCTCACTACTTTTGGACAGGGCGGTAATCACTGAAGCTTTCTTT
-	-	TRBV7-9	TRBJ1-1	CASRLTVNTEAFF	TGTGCCAGCAGGCTGACAGTGAACACTGAAGCTTTCTTT
-	TRBD2	TRBV28	TRBJ2-1	CASSLPGTSPYNEQFF	TGTGCCAGCAGTTTGCCCGGGACTAGCCCATACAATGAGCAGTTCTTC
once	-	TRBV7-2	TRBJ1-4	CASSSDSLRATNEKLFF	TGTGCCAGCAGCTCGGACAGTCTCCGTGCAACTAATGAAAAACTGTTTTTT
-	TRBD2	TRBV4-1	TRBJ2-3	CASSQPGLAADTQYF	TGCGCCAGCAGCCAGCCGGGACTAGCAGCAGATACGCAGTATTTT
-	-	TRBV6-2/TRBV6-3	TRBJ1-1	CASSYGSTEAFF	TGTGCCAGCAGTTACGGCAGCACTGAAGCTTTCTTT
few	-	TRBV18	TRBJ1-1	CASSPAVSTEAFF	TGTGCCAGCTCACCAGCGGTTTCCACTGAAGCTTTCTTT
-	TRBD1	TRBV5-6	TRBJ1-1	CASSATGGYGTEAFF	TGTGCCAGCAGCGCGACAGGGGGCTATGGCACTGAAGCTTTCTTT
-	TRBD2	TRBV11-2	TRBJ2-5	CASSLELAGAETQYF	TGTGCCAGCAGCTTAGAACTAGCGGGGGCGGAGACCCAGTACTTC
-	TRBD1	TRBV5-1	TRBJ1-2	CASSPGDRDNYGYTF	TGCGCCAGCAGTCCTGGGGACAGAGATAACTATGGCTACACCTTC
-	-	TRBV5-1	TRBJ2-7	CASSSVGGGSIDEQYF	TGCGCCAGCAGCTCAGTAGGTGGGGGGAGTATAGACGAGCAGTACTTC
-	-	TRBV5-4	TRBJ2-2	CASSLDGNTGELFF	TGTGCCAGCAGCTTGGACGGGAACACCGGGGAGCTGTTTTTT
-	TRBD1	TRBV6-1	TRBJ1-2	CASSGDSFPTPTYGYTF	TGTGCCAGCAGTGGGGACAGTTTTCCCACCCCAACCTATGGCTACACCTTC